What follows are 3 T cell receptor beta chains derived from one specimen sequenced in a study of CD8+CD57+ T cells in acquired aplastic anemia. Using genomic DNA as the template, TCR beta VDJ and CDR3 profiling was carried out. TCRdb redid the calling of the reads with MiXCR, one entry per CDR3 protein. This sample has about 200,000 distinct CDR3 sequences, with 34% found just once. Sequenced material: sorted CD4+, CD8+, or CD8+CD57+ T cells (not recorded which) from PBMCs. These receptors all stem from a human donor in good health, serving as a control.

The rearrangement joins TRBV6-6 to TRBJ1-1, with D possibly matching TRBD1 (5 bases). The CDR3 length is 13 residues. The germline V and J ends were trimmed by 6 bases and 6 bases, with 14 bases remaining between them. Per germline, CDR1 MNHNY and CDR2 SVGAGI (reference sequence). Here the CDR3 reads CASRDNLAPEAFF. The DNA of the CDR3 is TGTGCCAGCAGGGACAACCTGGCTCCTGAAGCTTTCTTT.

This clonotype was observed a handful of times. The gene calls are TRBV3-1 and TRBJ2-7; D ambiguous. Gene TRBJ2-1 matches the end of the DNA better, so the J call may be wrong. Germline V gene sequence: CDR1 LGHDT, CDR2 YNNKEL (reference sequence). CDR3 length: 16 amino acids. In DNA, the CDR3 is TGTGCCAGCAGCCAGTTCCCATCCTTACCCTACAATGAGCAGTTCTTC. This translates into CASSQFPSLPYNEQFF.

In nucleotides, the CDR3 is TGTGCCAGCAGCGGGACCCACAGGGGCACGAATTCACCCCTCCACTTT. Translating it yields CASSGTHRGTNSPLHF. The J gene is TRBJ1-6, the V gene TRBV9; 7 bases line up with TRBD1. Germline V gene lookup returns CDR1 SGDLS and CDR2 YYNGEE. The J segment lost 7 bases and the V segment lost 3 bases, leaving 10 bases of the junction unmatched. CDR3 length: 16 residues.